This TCR beta chain was documented in a study of blood T cell repertoires in COVID-19. Study-wide context: Researchers got acute and convalescent COVID-19 samples from the United States, Italy and Spain. T cells, B-cell-depleted T cells, or PBMCs provided the cDNA or gDNA that served as material.

Per the original data handling: The authors estimated nucleated cell counts from reference gene primer amplification. The protocol was immunoSEQ multiplex PCR, while the TCRdb copy is restricted to in-frame clones and leaves out a portion. The V and J calls and clone size are taken from that table; D and trimming were inferred from the DNA. The sample records 15,000 to 20,000 clones, around 81% being singletons. Trimming took off 1 base at V and 5 bases at J, with 22 bases between the two ends. The CDR3 consists of 18 residues. Germline V gene lookup returns CDR1 LGHNA and CDR2 YNFKEQ. The receptor was isolated from a middle-aged man with active or convalescent COVID-19. Sequencing was performed on peripheral blood. V usage is TRBV4-2 and J usage is TRBJ2-3; D possibly corresponds to TRBD1 (5 bases). The CDR3 DNA sequence: TGTGCCAGCAGCCAAGCCATTTTAAGACAGAGGATATTAGATACGCAGTATTTT. Translation gives CASSQAILRQRILDTQYF.